This T cell receptor beta chain appears in the sequencing data of a study of CD8 T cells in Susac syndrome. Random-hexamer reverse transcription was applied to 0.5 to 1 ug RNA. TCRdb re-analysed the immunoSEQ multiplex PCR reads in MiXCR, keeping a single row per CDR3 protein. In the table there are 250,000 to 350,000 distinct CDR3 sequences, roughly 85% of which are singletons. Trimming shortened V by 4 bases and J by 0 bases, and 5 bases separated the two germline ends. The CDR3 is 13 residues long. From germline, CDR1 is MNHEY and CDR2 SMNVEV (reference sequence). This clonotype appeared once. This receptor was identified in a human donor with multiple sclerosis. The sequenced material came from CD8+ T cells from PBMCs. The V gene is TRBV27, the J gene TRBJ2-3; D is uncertain. The CDR3 DNA sequence: TGTGCCAGCAGTTACGGTAGCACAGATACGCAGTATTTT. This encodes CASSYGSTDTQYF.